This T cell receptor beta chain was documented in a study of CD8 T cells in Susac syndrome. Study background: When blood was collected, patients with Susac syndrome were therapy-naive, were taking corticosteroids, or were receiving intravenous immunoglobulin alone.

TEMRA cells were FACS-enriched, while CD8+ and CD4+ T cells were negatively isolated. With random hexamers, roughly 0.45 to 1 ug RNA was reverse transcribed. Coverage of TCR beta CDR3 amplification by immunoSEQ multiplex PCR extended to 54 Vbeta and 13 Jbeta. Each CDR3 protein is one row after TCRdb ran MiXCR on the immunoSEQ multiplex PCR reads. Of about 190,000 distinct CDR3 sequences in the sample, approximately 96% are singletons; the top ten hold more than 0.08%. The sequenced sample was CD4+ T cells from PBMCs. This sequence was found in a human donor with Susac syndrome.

CDR3 region: CASSQEGDEQFF. DNA of the CDR3: TGTGCCAGCAGCCAAGAAGGGGATGAGCAGTTCTTC. The chain joins TRBV4-2 to TRBJ2-1, with D possibly being TRBD1 (5 bases). Trimming shortened V by 0 bases and J by 8 bases, and 5 bases separated the two germline ends. CDR1 and CDR2 (germline): LGHNA, YNFKEQ. This CDR3 has 12 residues.